This record covers a single T cell receptor (beta chain). In the original workflow: By means of reference gene primer amplification, nucleated cell counts were estimated. Using immunoSEQ multiplex PCR, the repertoire was profiled, and TCRdb retains in-frame clones only, with some absent. That table furnishes V, J and clone size, whereas the DNA furnished D and trimming. The profile shows about 96,000 clones, around 84% of them singletons. This sample stems from a study of blood T cell repertoires in COVID-19. Study in general: Sample material is recorded as cDNA or gDNA derived from T cells, B-cell-depleted T cells, or PBMCs.

This CDR3 contains 16 residues. From germline, CDR1 is MNHEY and CDR2 SVGAGI. Trimming at V came to 2 bases and at J to 7 bases, leaving 13 bases not matched to a gene. This TCR derives from a woman aged 55-70 years with acute or convalescent COVID-19. The chain links TRBV6-5 to TRBJ1-2; 7 positions agree with TRBD1. Sequenced material: peripheral blood. CDR3 DNA sequence: TGTGCCAGCAGTTACCCCAGCGACAGGGCTAGGGGTGGCTACACCTTC. This codes for CASSYPSDRARGGYTF.